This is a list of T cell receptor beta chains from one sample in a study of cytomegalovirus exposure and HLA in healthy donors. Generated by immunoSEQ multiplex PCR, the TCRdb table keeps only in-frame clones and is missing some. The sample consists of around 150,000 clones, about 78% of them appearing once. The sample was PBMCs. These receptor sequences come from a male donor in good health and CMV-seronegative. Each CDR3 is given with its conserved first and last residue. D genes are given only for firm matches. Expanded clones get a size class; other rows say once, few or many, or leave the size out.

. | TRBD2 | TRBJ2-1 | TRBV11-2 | TGTGCCAGCAGCTCCGGGACTAGCGGGAGCGGGGAGCAGTTCTTC | CASSSGTSGSGEQFF
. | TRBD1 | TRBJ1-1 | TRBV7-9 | TGTGCCAGCAGCTCACAGGGGGGGAACACTGAAGCTTTCTTT | CASSSQGGNTEAFF
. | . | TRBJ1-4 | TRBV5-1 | TGCGCCAGCAGCTTTTATCCCGCAACTAATGAAAAACTGTTTTTT | CASSFYPATNEKLFF
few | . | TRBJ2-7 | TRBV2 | TGTGCCAGCAGTGAATGGCAATTATACGAGCAGTACTTC | CASSEWQLYEQYF
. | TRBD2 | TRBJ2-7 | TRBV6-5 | TGTGCCAGCAGTTACTCAGCGGGAGGATACGAGCAGTACTTC | CASSYSAGGYEQYF
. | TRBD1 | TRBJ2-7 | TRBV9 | TGTGCCAGCAGCCCCCCCCCAGGGGGCGCGTCCGAGCAGTACTTC | CASSPPPGGASEQYF
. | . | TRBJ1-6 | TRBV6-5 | TGTGCCAGCAGTTACTCGACAGATAATTCACCCCTCCACTTT | CASSYSTDNSPLHF
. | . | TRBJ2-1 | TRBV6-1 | TGTGCCAGCAGTGCCCGAGAGGGACAACATGAGCAGTTCTTC | CASSAREGQHEQFF
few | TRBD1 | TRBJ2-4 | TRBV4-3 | TGCGCCAGCAGCCCAGGGACAGGGGAGCTAGCCAAAAACATTCAGTACTTC | CASSPGTGELAKNIQYF
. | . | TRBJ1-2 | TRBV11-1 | TGTGCCAGCAGCTCCACAGAGACCGGTGGCTACACCTTC | CASSSTETGGYTF
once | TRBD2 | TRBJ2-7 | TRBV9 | TGTGCCAGCAGCGTAGACGCTAGGACTAGCGGAGTCTACGAGCAGTACTTC | CASSVDARTSGVYEQYF
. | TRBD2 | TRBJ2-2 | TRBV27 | TGTGCCAGTCTTAGCGGGAGGAGTAACACCGGGGAGCTGTTTTTT | CASLSGRSNTGELFF
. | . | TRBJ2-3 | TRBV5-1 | TGCGCCAGCAGCTTGGACCGGGACTTGATGACAGATACGCAGTATTTT | CASSLDRDLMTDTQYF
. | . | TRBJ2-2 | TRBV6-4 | TGTGCCAGCAGTGACTCGACAAACACCGGGGAGCTGTTTTTT | CASSDSTNTGELFF
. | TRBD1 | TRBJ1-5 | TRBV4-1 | TGCGCCAGCAGCCCGGGACAGGTAGATCAGCCCCAGCATTTT | CASSPGQVDQPQHF
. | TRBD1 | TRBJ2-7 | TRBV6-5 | TGTGCCAGCAGTTACTCGGACAGGGCCGAGCAGTACTTC | CASSYSDRAEQYF
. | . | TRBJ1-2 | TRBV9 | TGTGCCAGCAGTGATGACCGAGGCTATGGCTACACCTTC | CASSDDRGYGYTF
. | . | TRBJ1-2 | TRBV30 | TGTGCCTGGAGCCCCAGGGGCAAGTATGGCTACACCTTC | CAWSPRGKYGYTF
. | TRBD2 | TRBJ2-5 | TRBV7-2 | TGTGCCAGCAGCTTACCAGCGGGGGTGACCCAGTACTTC | CASSLPAGVTQYF
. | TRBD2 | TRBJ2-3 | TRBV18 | TGTGCCAGCTCTGGCGGGACTAGCGGGACGACAGATACGCAGTATTTT | CASSGGTSGTTDTQYF
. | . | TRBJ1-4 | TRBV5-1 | TGCGCCAGCAGCTTGGTACGGGCAACTAATGAAAAACTGTTTTTT | CASSLVRATNEKLFF
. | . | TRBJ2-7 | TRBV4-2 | TGTGCCAGCAGCCAAGAGGAGGGGGCGCAGTACGAGCAGTACTTC | CASSQEEGAQYEQYF
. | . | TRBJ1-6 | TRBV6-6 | TGTGCCGTACGACAGCTGAGCTCCTATAATTCACCCCTCCACTTT | CAVRQLSSYNSPLHF
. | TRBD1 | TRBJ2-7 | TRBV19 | TGTGCCACGGGGACAGGATCCTACGAGCAGTACTTC | CATGTGSYEQYF
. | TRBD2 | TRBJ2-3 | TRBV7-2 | TGTGCCAGCAGCCCAGGGACTATATACACAGATACGCAGTATTTT | CASSPGTIYTDTQYF
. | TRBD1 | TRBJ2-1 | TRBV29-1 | TGCAGCGGACAGGGCAGCTCCTACAATGAGCAGTTCTTC | CSGQGSSYNEQFF
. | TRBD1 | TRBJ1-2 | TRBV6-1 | TGTGCCAGCAGTGTCGGCCGGGACAGGGGGTATGGCTACACCTTC | CASSVGRDRGYGYTF
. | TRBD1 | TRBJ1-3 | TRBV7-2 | TGTGCCAGCAGCATCGGACAGGGAGGGGGAAACACCATATATTTT | CASSIGQGGGNTIYF
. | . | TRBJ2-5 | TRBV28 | TGTGCCAGCAGCAGAGGGAGAATGGAGACCCAGTACTTC | CASSRGRMETQYF
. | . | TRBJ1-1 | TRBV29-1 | TGCAGCGTTGAAGGGGGTCCGGGGACTGAAGCTTTCTTT | CSVEGGPGTEAFF
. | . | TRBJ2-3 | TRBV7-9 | TGTGCCAGCAGCTCAGAGACTAGAATCACAGATACGCAGTATTTT | CASSSETRITDTQYF
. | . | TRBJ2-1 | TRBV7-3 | TGTGCCAGCAGCTTAACGGCCTCATTCCCGTACAATGAGCAGTTCTTC | CASSLTASFPYNEQFF
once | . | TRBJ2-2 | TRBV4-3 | TGCGCCAGCAGCCCCCTGGGGGCGGGAGAAAGCGGGGAGCTGTTTTTT | CASSPLGAGESGELFF
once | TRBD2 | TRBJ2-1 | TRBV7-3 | TGTGCCAGCAGCTTAGAGTGGGGAGGGGCCCGTAATGAGCAGTTCTTC | CASSLEWGGARNEQFF
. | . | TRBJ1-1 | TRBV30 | TGTGCCTGGAGTGGAGGGAAGGGCACTGAAGCTTTCTTT | CAWSGGKGTEAFF
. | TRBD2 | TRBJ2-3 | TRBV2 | TGTGCCAGCACCGAGGGAGCGGGAGGGCCGTTTGATACGCAGTATTTT | CASTEGAGGPFDTQYF
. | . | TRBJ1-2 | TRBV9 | TGTGCCAGCAGCGACCCGCTTCAGGACAGCCTTTCTCGTGGCTACACCTTC | CASSDPLQDSLSRGYTF
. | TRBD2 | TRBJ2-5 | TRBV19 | TGTGCCAGTAGTCCGGGACTAAGTGGCGAGACCCAGTACTTC | CASSPGLSGETQYF
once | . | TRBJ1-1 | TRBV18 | TGTGCCAGCTCACCACCGGAGAGGGCTGAAGCTTTCTTT | CASSPPERAEAFF
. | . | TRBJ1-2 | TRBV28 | TGTGCCAGCAGAGCTGAGGACAGACGCGGTGGCTACACCTTC | CASRAEDRRGGYTF
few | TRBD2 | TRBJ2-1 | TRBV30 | TGTGCCGTGGATGATAGCGGGAACTCCTACAATGAGCAGTTCTTC | CAVDDSGNSYNEQFF
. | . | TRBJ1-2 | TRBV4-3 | TGCGCCAGCAGCCAAAGAGCGAACTATGGCTACACCTTC | CASSQRANYGYTF
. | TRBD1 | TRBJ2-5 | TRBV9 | TGTGCCAGCAGCTCCGGGACAGTCCAAGAGACCCAGTACTTC | CASSSGTVQETQYF
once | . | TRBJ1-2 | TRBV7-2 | TGTGCCAGCAGCGACTTACGTTATGGCTACACCTTC | CASSDLRYGYTF
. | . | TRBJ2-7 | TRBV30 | TGTGCCTGGACTCAGGACACACTTCTTTCCTACGAGCAGTACTTC | CAWTQDTLLSYEQYF
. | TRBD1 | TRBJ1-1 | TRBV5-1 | TGCGCCAGCAGCCCCGGGACAGGGGGCCAAGACACTGAAGCTTTCTTT | CASSPGTGGQDTEAFF
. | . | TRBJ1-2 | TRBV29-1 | TGCAGCGTTGATTTGGCCTATGGCTACACCTTC | CSVDLAYGYTF
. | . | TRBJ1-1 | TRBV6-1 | TGTGCCAGCAGTGAACCGAGGGGGTTAAGGACTGAAGCTTTCTTT | CASSEPRGLRTEAFF
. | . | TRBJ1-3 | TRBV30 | TGTGCCTGGAGCACCCCCACTCATCGTGGAAACACCATATATTTT | CAWSTPTHRGNTIYF
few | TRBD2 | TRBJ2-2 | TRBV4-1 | TGCGCCAGCAGCCAAGGGACTAGCGGGAGGGGCGTGAACACCGGGGAGCTGTTTTTT | CASSQGTSGRGVNTGELFF
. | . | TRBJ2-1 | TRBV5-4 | TGTGCCAGCAGTTACAGGGATAATGAGCAGTTCTTC | CASSYRDNEQFF
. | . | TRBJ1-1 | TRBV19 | TGTGCCAGTAGTATAGACGGCACTGAAGCTTTCTTT | CASSIDGTEAFF
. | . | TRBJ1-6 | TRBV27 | TGTGCCAGCAGTTTCGGGGGTCTAGGTGCACCCCTCCACTTT | CASSFGGLGAPLHF